One and the same sample provided the 15 T cell receptor beta chains below, sequenced in a study of blood T cells in healthy people across ages. A sample-barcoded 5' primer and a J-beta primer mix were used in a second PCR of roughly 7 to 11 cycles. TCRdb reprocessed the 5' RACE reads via MiXCR and lists one record per CDR3 protein. The sample lists just over 800,000 distinct CDR3 sequences; about 59% were seen once. The sample comprised blood. The receptors were gathered from a man in his thirties or forties in good health.

The CDR3 sequence is CASSLRGPYTGELFF. DNA for the CDR3: TGTGCCAGCAGCCTGAGGGGGCCCTACACCGGGGAGCTGTTTTTT. The genes are TRBV4-2 and TRBJ2-2, with 7 positions matching TRBD1. Germline V gives CDR1 LGHNA, CDR2 YNFKEQ. J lost 3 bases, V lost 4 bases, and 5 bases had no gene match. The CDR3 runs to 15 residues.

The V call is TRBV30, the J call TRBJ1-6, with no clear D. CDR1 is GTSNPN, CDR2 SVGIG, per germline (reference sequence). CDR3 length: 13 residues. V dropped 2 bases and J dropped 6 bases, with 8 bases sitting between them. CDR3 DNA sequence: TGTGCCTGGAGTTCCGGGAGTAATTCACCCCTCCACTTT. It specifies CAWSSGSNSPLHF.

This chain connects TRBV12-3 or TRBV12-4 to TRBJ1-2; possibly TRBD1 for D (6 bases). The CDR3 loop spans 13 amino acids. V was cut by 7 bases and J by 4 bases, with 13 bases left in between. The CDR3 is CASMTGPTYGYTF. The CDR3 bases are TGTGCCAGCATGACAGGCCCAACCTATGGCTACACCTTC.

The gene calls are TRBV20-1 and TRBJ1-4; D gene uncertain. Germline CDR1 is DFQATT and CDR2 is SNEGSKA (reference sequence). The CDR3 runs to 10 residues. Trimming removed 3 bases from V and 14 bases from J, with 10 bases in between. The CDR3 DNA reads as TGCAGTGCTAGTATGACATCGCTGTTTTTT. This gives the protein CSASMTSLFF.

The V and J genes are TRBV13 and TRBJ2-7; maybe TRBD2 (5 bases). The length of the CDR3 is 16 residues. Germline V gives CDR1 PRHDT, CDR2 FYEKMQ (reference sequence). The V end lost 1 base, the J end lost 6 bases, and 19 bases lay between the germline ends. In DNA form, the CDR3 reads TGTGCCAGCAGCTTAGACGGAGGCCCCGGAGGTTCCGAGCAGTACTTC. It yields the protein CASSLDGGPGGSEQYF.

The rearrangement links TRBV6-2 or TRBV6-3 to TRBJ1-4, with 8 positions matching TRBD1. V was clipped by 7 bases and J by 7 bases; unmatched bases: 8. This CDR3 has 14 amino acids. Germline CDR1 and CDR2: MNHEY and SVGEGT. Written as DNA, the CDR3 is TGTGCCAGCACGACTACGACAGGGGCTGAAAAACTGTTTTTT. Amino acids: CASTTTTGAEKLFF.

V is TRBV7-2 and J is TRBJ2-7; perhaps TRBD1 as D (6 bases). CDR3 size: 15 residues. Germline V CDR1 and CDR2: SGHTA, FQGNSA. Trimming pared 2 bases from V and 4 bases from J, leaving 15 bases between. The CDR3 reads CASSLTDSPSYEQYF. The DNA of the CDR3 is TGTGCCAGCAGCTTAACGGACAGCCCCTCTTACGAGCAGTACTTC.

This chain links TRBV12-3 or TRBV12-4 with TRBJ2-3; TRBD1 or TRBD2 may be the D gene (7 bases each). Trimming removed 3 bases at V and 4 bases at J, with 14 bases between. This CDR3 spans 15 amino acids. The CDR3 coding sequence is TGTGCCAGCAGTTTTACCAGGGGGGGGGCAGATACGCAGTATTTT. Protein: CASSFTRGGADTQYF.

The chain employs TRBV20-1 and TRBJ2-5; the D gene is possibly TRBD2 (5 bases). The assigned J gene may be wrong: the sequence end matches TRBJ2-7 better. The CDR3 has 14 amino acids. Germline CDR1 and CDR2: DFQATT and SNEGSKA (reference sequence). CDR3 residues: CSARETTDLYEQYF. CDR3 nucleotides: TGCAGTGCTAGGGAGACTACCGATCTTTACGAGCAGTACTTC.

This chain joins TRBV27 and TRBJ1-5, with D tentatively TRBD1 (5 bases). This CDR3 is 14 amino acids long. Trimming left V 3 bases short and J 5 bases short, with 11 bases between. The germline CDR1 and CDR2 sequences are MNHEY and SMNVEV (reference sequence). The CDR3 DNA sequence: TGTGCCAGCAGTTTGAGCAGGGCACATCAGCCCCAGCATTTT. Translation gives CASSLSRAHQPQHF.

Comment on this clonotype: A junction end diverges from the germline sequence, so it may reflect a read error. J is TRBJ2-1 and V is TRBV7-2; D unclear. Germline CDR1 reads SGHTA; CDR2 reads FQGNSA. This CDR3 spans 12 amino acids. The chain's CDR3 is CASSPLKNGQFF. Written as DNA, the CDR3 is TGTGCCAGCAGCCCCCTAAAAAATGGGCAGTTCTTC. Based on the CDR3 plus reference TRBV7-2 and TRBJ2-1, the full variable domain is GAGVSQSPSNKVTEKGKDVELRCDPISGHTALYWYRQSLGQGLEFLIYFQGNSAPDKSGLPSDRFSAERTGGSVSTLTIQRTQQEDSAVYLCASSPLKNGQFFGPGTRLTVL.

The chain recombines TRBV7-9 with TRBJ2-1; D could derive from TRBD1 or TRBD2 (6 bases each). The germline gives CDR1 SEHNR, CDR2 FQNEAQ (reference sequence). Between the trimmed V and J ends, which lost 1 base and 4 bases, there was a span of 11 bases. CDR3 length equals 15 residues. As DNA, the CDR3 is TGTGCCAGCAGCTTAGGGGGGGCGAAATACAATGAGCAGTTCTTC. Encoded protein: CASSLGGAKYNEQFF.

The chain joins TRBV20-1 to TRBJ2-3; D call uncertain. Trimming shortened V by 1 base and J by 7 bases, and 15 bases separated the two germline ends. Germline V gene sequence: CDR1 DFQATT, CDR2 SNEGSKA (reference sequence). The CDR3 contains 14 residues. The CDR3 sequence: CSARGPESTYTQYF. The DNA for the CDR3 is TGCAGTGCTAGAGGTCCAGAGTCGACCTATACGCAGTATTTT.

The CDR3, as DNA: TGTGCCAGCAGCCTCGGGGACGTTGACTATGGCTACACCTTC. It codes for CASSLGDVDYGYTF. The V call is TRBV28, the J call TRBJ1-2; maybe TRBD1 (5 bases). The CDR3 loop spans 14 amino acids. Germline lookup yields CDR1 MDHEN and CDR2 SYDVKM. The V and J ends lost 6 bases and 3 bases respectively, with 14 bases between them.

This rearrangement joins TRBV5-1 to TRBJ2-3; TRBD1 agrees at 8 bases. The V gene's germline CDR1 is SGHRS and CDR2 YFSETQ. The CDR3 runs to 16 residues. Trimming at V came to 0 bases and at J to 6 bases, leaving 9 bases not matched to a gene. The DNA of the CDR3 is TGCGCCAGCAGCTTGGGCTACAGGGGGAAAAAGGATACGCAGTATTTT. This translates into CASSLGYRGKKDTQYF.